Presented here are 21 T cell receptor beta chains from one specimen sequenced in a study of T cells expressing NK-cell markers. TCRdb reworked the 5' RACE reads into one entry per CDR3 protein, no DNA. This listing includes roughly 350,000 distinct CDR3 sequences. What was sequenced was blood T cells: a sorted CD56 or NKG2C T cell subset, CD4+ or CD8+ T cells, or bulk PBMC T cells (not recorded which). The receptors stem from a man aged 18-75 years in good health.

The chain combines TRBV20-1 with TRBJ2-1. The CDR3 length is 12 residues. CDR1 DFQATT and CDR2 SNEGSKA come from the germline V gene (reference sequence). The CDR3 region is CSARTIWHEQFF.

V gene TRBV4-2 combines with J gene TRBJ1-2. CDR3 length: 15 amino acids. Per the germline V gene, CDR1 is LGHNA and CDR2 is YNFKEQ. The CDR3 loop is CASSQERTANYGYTF.

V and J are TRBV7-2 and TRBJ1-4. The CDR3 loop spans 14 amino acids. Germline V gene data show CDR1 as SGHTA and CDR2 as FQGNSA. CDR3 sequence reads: CASSAGGRREKLFF.

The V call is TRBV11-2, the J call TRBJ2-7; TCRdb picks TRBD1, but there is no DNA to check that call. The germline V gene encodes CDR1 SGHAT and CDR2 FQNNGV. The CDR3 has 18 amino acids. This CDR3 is CASSLVSSGGTSSYEQYF. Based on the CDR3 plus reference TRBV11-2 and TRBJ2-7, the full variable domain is EAGVAQSPRYKIIEKRQSVAFWCNPISGHATLYWYQQILGQGPKLLIQFQNNGVVDDSQLPKDRFSAERLKGVDSTLKIQPAKLEDSAVYLCASSLVSSGGTSSYEQYFGPGTRLTVT.

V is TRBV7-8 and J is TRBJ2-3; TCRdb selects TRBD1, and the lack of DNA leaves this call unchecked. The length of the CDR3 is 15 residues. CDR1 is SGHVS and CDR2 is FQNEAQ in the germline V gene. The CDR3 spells CASKEKQGTTDTQYF.

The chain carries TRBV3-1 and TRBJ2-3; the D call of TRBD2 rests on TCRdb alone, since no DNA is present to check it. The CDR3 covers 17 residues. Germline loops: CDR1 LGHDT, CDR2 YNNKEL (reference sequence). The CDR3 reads CASSALRELGSTDTQYF.

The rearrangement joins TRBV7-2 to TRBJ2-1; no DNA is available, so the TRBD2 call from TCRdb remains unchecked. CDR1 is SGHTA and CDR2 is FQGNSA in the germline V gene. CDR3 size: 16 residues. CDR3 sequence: CASSKRQTLGLNEQFF.

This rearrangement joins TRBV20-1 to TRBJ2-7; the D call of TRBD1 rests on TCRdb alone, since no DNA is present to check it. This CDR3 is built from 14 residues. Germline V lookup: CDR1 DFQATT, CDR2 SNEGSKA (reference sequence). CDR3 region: CSAGPNRDPYEQYF.

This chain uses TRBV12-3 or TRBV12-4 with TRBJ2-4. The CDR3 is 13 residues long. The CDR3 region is CASSMAARPIQYF.

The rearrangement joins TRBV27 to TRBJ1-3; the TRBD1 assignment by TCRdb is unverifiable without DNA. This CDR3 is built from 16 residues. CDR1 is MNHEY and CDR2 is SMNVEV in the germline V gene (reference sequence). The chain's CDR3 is CASSVGGGAQRNTIYF.

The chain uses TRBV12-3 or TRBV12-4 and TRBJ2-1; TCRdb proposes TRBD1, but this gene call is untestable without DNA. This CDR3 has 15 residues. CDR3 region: CASSLLTGAGNEQFF.

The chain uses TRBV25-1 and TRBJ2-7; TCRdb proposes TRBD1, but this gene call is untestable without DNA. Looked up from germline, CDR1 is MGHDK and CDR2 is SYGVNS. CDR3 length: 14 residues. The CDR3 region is CASSELDITYEQYF.

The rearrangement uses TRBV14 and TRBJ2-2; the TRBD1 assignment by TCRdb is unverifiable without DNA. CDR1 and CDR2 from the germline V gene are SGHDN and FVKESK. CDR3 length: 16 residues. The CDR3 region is CASSQERTARAGELFF.

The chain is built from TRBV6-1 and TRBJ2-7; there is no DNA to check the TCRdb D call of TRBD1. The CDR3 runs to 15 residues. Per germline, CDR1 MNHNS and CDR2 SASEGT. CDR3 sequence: CASSAKTGPYYEQYF.

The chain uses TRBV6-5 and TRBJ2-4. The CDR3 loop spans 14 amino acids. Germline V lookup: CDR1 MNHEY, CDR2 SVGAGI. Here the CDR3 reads CASSYSKGLDIQYF.

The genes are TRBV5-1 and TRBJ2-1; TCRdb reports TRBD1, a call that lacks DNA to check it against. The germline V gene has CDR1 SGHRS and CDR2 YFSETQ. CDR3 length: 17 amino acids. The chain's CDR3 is CASSLRARTGAFNEQFF.

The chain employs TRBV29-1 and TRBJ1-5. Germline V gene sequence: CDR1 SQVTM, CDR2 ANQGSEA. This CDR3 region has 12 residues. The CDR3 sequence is CSVGNSNQPQHF.

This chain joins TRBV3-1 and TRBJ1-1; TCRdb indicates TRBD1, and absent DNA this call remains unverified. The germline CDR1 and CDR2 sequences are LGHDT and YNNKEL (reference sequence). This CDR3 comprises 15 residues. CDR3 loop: CASSQGAPGSTEAFF.

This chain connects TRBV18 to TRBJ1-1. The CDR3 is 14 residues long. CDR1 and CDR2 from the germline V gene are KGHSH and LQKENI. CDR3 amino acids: CASSPPSGRDEAFF.

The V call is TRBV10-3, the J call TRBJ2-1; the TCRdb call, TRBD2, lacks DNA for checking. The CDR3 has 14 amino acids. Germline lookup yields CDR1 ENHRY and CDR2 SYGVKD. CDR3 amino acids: CAITQGLLMNEQFF.

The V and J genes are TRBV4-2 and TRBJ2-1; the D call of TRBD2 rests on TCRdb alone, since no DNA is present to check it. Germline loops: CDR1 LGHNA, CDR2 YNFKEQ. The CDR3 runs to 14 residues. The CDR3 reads CASTVEASTYEQFF.